Following are 14 T cell receptor beta chains from one sample sequenced in a study of blood T cell repertoires in COVID-19. Sequencing used immunoSEQ multiplex PCR; TCRdb keeps in-frame clones, though not all of them. The sample consists of more than 95,000 clones, roughly 79% of them appearing once. The sample comprised peripheral blood. Source of these receptors: a woman in her 70s with acute or convalescent COVID-19.

The rearrangement links TRBV7-2 to TRBJ1-2; weak D call: TRBD1 (5 bases). The CDR3 sequence is 15 residues long. The V and J ends lost 5 bases and 2 bases respectively, with 15 bases between them. Germline values: CDR1 SGHTA, CDR2 FQGNSA. This chain's CDR3 is CASSQTGGANYGYTF. The CDR3 DNA sequence: TGTGCCAGCAGCCAGACCGGGGGAGCAAACTATGGCTACACCTTC.

CDR3 coding DNA: TGTGCCAGCCAGGACAGGGGGCAAAATATGAACACTGAAGCTTTCTTT. Protein product: CASQDRGQNMNTEAFF. The chain uses TRBV14 and TRBJ1-1; 11 nucleotides match TRBD1. Germline values: CDR1 SGHDN, CDR2 FVKESK. With V trimmed by 8 bases and J by 0 bases, 8 bases remained unmatched. This CDR3 is built from 16 residues.

The rearrangement uses TRBV14 and TRBJ2-2; TRBD2 is a possible D gene (6 bases). The CDR3 spans 15 residues. V lost 2 bases to trimming and J lost 4 bases, with 11 bases between them. Germline CDR1 reads SGHDN; CDR2 reads FVKESK. CDR3 protein: CASSQFGGGTGELFF. DNA of the CDR3: TGTGCCAGCAGCCAATTCGGGGGAGGCACCGGGGAGCTGTTTTTT.

This clone was seen a handful of times. The gene calls are TRBV14 and TRBJ2-7, with D perhaps matching TRBD2 (5 bases). The CDR3 has 14 residues. The V gene lost 1 base and the J gene lost 4 bases, with 11 bases spanning the gap. Germline V CDR1 and CDR2: SGHDN, FVKESK. Here the CDR3 reads CASSQGPGYYEQYF. CDR3 DNA sequence: TGTGCCAGCAGCCAAGGCCCGGGGTATTACGAGCAGTACTTC. The full variable domain, its missing parts supplied by reference TRBV14 and TRBJ2-7, is EAGVTQFPSHSVIEKGQTVTLRCDPISGHDNLYWYRRVMGKEIKFLLHFVKESKQDESGMPNNRFLAERTGGTYSTLKVQPAELEDSGVYFCASSQGPGYYEQYFGPGTRLTVT.

The CDR3 DNA reads as TGTGCCAGCAGCGGCAGGGGGCGGTCTGGCTACACCTTC. It is translated as CASSGRGRSGYTF. The genes are TRBV5-6 and TRBJ1-2, with 8 positions matching TRBD1. Germline CDR1 is SGHDT and CDR2 is YYEEEE. V dropped 4 bases and J dropped 7; count of bases not matched to a gene: 6. The CDR3 length is 13 residues.

The rearrangement joins TRBV19 to TRBJ2-7; 7 nucleotides align to TRBD2. CDR1 and CDR2 (germline): LNHDA, SQIVND (reference sequence). The CDR3 length is 13 residues. Trimming at V came to 5 bases and at J to 5 bases, leaving 6 bases not matched to a gene. CDR3 DNA: TGTGCCAGTAGTCCCGGGAGGAACAACGAGCAGTACTTC. It yields the protein CASSPGRNNEQYF.

The sample holds many counts of this clone. The chain employs TRBV7-2 and TRBJ1-3; no clear D gene. The germline CDR1 and CDR2 sequences are SGHTA and FQGNSA. The CDR3 sequence is 12 residues long. With 2 bases removed from V and 5 bases from J, the gap between germline ends came to 4 bases. The chain's CDR3 is CASSLYRNTIYF. The CDR3 DNA reads TGTGCCAGCAGCTTATACAGAAACACCATATATTTT. Using reference TRBV7-2 and TRBJ1-3 for the parts outside the CDR3, the full variable domain is GAGVSQSPSNKVTEKGKDVELRCDPISGHTALYWYRQSLGQGLEFLIYFQGNSAPDKSGLPSDRFSAERTGGSVSTLTIQRTQQEDSAVYLCASSLYRNTIYFGEGSWLTVV.

V is TRBV7-2 and J is TRBJ2-3; 10 bases fit TRBD2. V was pared by 5 bases and J by 2 bases, with 13 bases of the junction left unmatched. Germline CDR1 reads SGHTA; CDR2 reads FQGNSA. CDR3 length: 18 amino acids. CDR3 DNA: TGTGCCAGCAGCCTAGTGGGTAGCGGGGGGTTACTCACAGATACGCAGTATTTT. Translated: CASSLVGSGGLLTDTQYF.

This clone was detected only a few times. The V gene is TRBV7-9, the J gene TRBJ1-1; D gene uncertain. The CDR3 totals 13 residues. V lost 1 base to trimming and J lost 3 bases, with 6 bases between them. Germline assignment: CDR1 SEHNR and CDR2 FQNEAQ (reference sequence). The CDR3 DNA reads as TGTGCCAGCAGCTTAGGGCCGTACACTGAAGCTTTCTTT. It is translated as CASSLGPYTEAFF.

The chain carries TRBV9 and TRBJ2-5; 14 bases align to TRBD2. The CDR3 is 16 residues long. Germline CDR1 reads SGDLS; CDR2 reads YYNGEE. Germline trimming cut 3 bases from V and 1 base from J; bases unmatched to any gene: 2. The CDR3 reads CASSAGTSGSQETQYF. CDR3 DNA sequence: TGTGCCAGCAGCGCGGGGACTAGCGGGAGCCAAGAGACCCAGTACTTC.

This chain uses TRBV4-2 with TRBJ2-7, with 8 bases that match TRBD2. V was pared by 0 bases and J by 2 bases, with 6 bases of the junction left unmatched. The germline gives CDR1 LGHNA, CDR2 YNFKEQ. The CDR3 consists of 16 residues. CDR3 DNA: TGTGCCAGCAGCCAAGATGGGCTAGCGGGCGCCTACGAGCAGTACTTC. Translation gives CASSQDGLAGAYEQYF.

The gene calls are TRBV2 and TRBJ1-5; D might be TRBD1 (5 bases). The CDR3 loop spans 14 amino acids. V was cut by 6 bases and J by 7 bases, with 16 bases left in between. Germline V gene data show CDR1 as SNHLY and CDR2 as FYNNEI. This CDR3 reads CASSWQGKGQPQHF. In nucleotides, the CDR3 is TGTGCCAGCAGCTGGCAGGGTAAGGGCCAGCCCCAGCATTTT.

Remarks on this clone: The same CDR3 also results from other DNA sequences found in this sample. This chain uses TRBV15 with TRBJ2-7, with D maybe TRBD1 (5 bases). The CDR3 contains 15 residues. CDR1 is LNHNV and CDR2 is YYDKDF in the germline V gene (reference sequence). V was cut by 2 bases and J by 0 bases, with 11 bases left in between. CDR3 sequence reads: CATSRSRTSSYEQYF. DNA of the CDR3: TGTGCCACCAGCAGATCGAGGACATCCTCCTACGAGCAGTACTTC.

The chain is built from TRBV12-3 or TRBV12-4 and TRBJ2-7; the D is unclear. V was trimmed by 1 base and J by 12 bases, leaving 16 bases between them. This CDR3 spans 13 amino acids. The CDR3 spells CASSLGLGQVLYF. CDR3 coding DNA: TGTGCCAGCAGTTTAGGCCTTGGGCAGGTGCTGTACTTC.